The next 19 T cell receptor beta chains were all read from a single sample in a study of cytotoxic CD8 clonotypes in ibrutinib-treated CLL. TCRdb keeps only in-frame clones here, not all; method: immunoSEQ multiplex PCR. This table has about 45,000 clones, over 50% appearing once. Material: PBMCs, obtained after 24 months of ibrutinib treatment. Source of these receptors: a human donor with chronic lymphocytic leukemia.

The chain employs TRBV7-9 and TRBJ2-1, with D tentatively TRBD2 (5 bases). Germline V gives CDR1 SEHNR, CDR2 FQNEAQ (reference sequence). Between the trimmed V and J ends, which lost 3 bases and 0 bases, there was a span of 15 bases. This CDR3 is built from 17 residues. CDR3: CASSLLAGRSSYNEQFF. In DNA, the CDR3 is TGTGCCAGCAGCTTGTTGGCGGGCCGAAGCTCCTACAATGAGCAGTTCTTC.

The chain employs TRBV14 and TRBJ1-2, with D uncertain. Germline CDR1 reads SGHDN; CDR2 reads FVKESK. V was shortened by 0 bases and J by 1 base, with 9 bases between the two germline ends. The CDR3 is 15 residues long. DNA for the CDR3: TGTGCCAGCAGCCAAGAAAAGGCCTTTAACTATGGCTACACCTTC. Encoded protein: CASSQEKAFNYGYTF. The full variable domain, rest sourced from reference TRBV14 and TRBJ1-2, is EAGVTQFPSHSVIEKGQTVTLRCDPISGHDNLYWYRRVMGKEIKFLLHFVKESKQDESGMPNNRFLAERTGGTYSTLKVQPAELEDSGVYFCASSQEKAFNYGYTFGSGTRLTVV.

V is TRBV9 and J is TRBJ1-1, with TRBD1 matching 7 bases. Germline V gives CDR1 SGDLS, CDR2 YYNGEE. Trimming removed 3 bases from V and 0 bases from J; junction bases left unmatched: 8. The CDR3 is made up of 16 amino acids. This CDR3 is CASSDAPGQLNTEAFF. The CDR3 nucleotides are TGTGCCAGCAGCGATGCTCCGGGACAGCTGAACACTGAAGCTTTCTTT.

The chain couples TRBV7-8 to TRBJ2-1; 7 nucleotides align to TRBD1. V shed 5 bases, J shed 0 bases, and the junction held 7 bases outside the gene matches. CDR3 length: 16 residues. The germline V gene encodes CDR1 SGHVS and CDR2 FQNEAQ. CDR3 sequence: CASSPYRDSSYNEQFF. DNA for the CDR3: TGTGCCAGCAGCCCTTACCGGGACAGCTCCTACAATGAGCAGTTCTTC.

The chain carries TRBV7-9 and TRBJ1-4, with TRBD1 identical over 7 bases. CDR3 length: 14 amino acids. V lost 5 bases and J lost 7; bases outside the gene matches: 7. In germline, CDR1 is SEHNR, CDR2 FQNEAQ (reference sequence). CDR3 sequence: CASSQQGWVEKLFF. As DNA, the CDR3 is TGTGCCAGCAGCCAACAGGGGTGGGTTGAAAAACTGTTTTTT.

This chain joins TRBV4-1 and TRBJ1-2, with D possibly being TRBD1 (5 bases). The V gene's germline CDR1 is MGHRA and CDR2 YSYEKL. The V and J ends lost 4 bases and 0 bases respectively, with 27 bases between them. The CDR3 is 20 residues long. The DNA for the CDR3 is TGCGCCAGCAGCCCAGAAGGAGCGATTTCCGGGCAGGGAACTAACTATGGCTACACCTTC. This sequence encodes CASSPEGAISGQGTNYGYTF.

V usage is TRBV2 and J usage is TRBJ2-7, with D hard to call. Trimming removed 4 bases at V and 3 bases at J, with 7 bases between. Germline CDR1 and CDR2: SNHLY and FYNNEI. CDR3 length: 12 amino acids. CDR3 in DNA: TGTGCCAGCAGTGTTGAAGGCTACGAGCAGTACTTC. Its protein is CASSVEGYEQYF.

This clone was seen only a few times. V gene TRBV11-1 combines with J gene TRBJ2-7, with D possibly TRBD2 on 5 matching bases. V was shortened by 5 bases and J by 3 bases, with 14 bases between the two germline ends. CDR3 size: 14 residues. The germline V gene encodes CDR1 SGHAT and CDR2 FQDESV (reference sequence). CDR3 coding DNA: TGTGCCAGCAGCAAGGACTTATTCGTCTACGAGCAGTACTTC. It specifies CASSKDLFVYEQYF.

The chain has TRBV29-1 and TRBJ2-3; D possibly corresponds to TRBD2 (5 bases). V lost 3 bases, J lost 6 bases, and 13 bases lay in between. CDR1 and CDR2 from the germline V gene are SQVTM and ANQGSEA. The CDR3 is 13 amino acids. The CDR3 coding sequence is TGCAGCGTTGAGGATCTAGCCTGGGATACGCAGTATTTT. Residues: CSVEDLAWDTQYF.

The V gene is TRBV6-5, the J gene TRBJ2-3, with 7 bases matching TRBD2. The germline CDR1 and CDR2 sequences are MNHEY and SVGAGI. V was pared by 8 bases and J by 4 bases, with 6 bases of the junction left unmatched. The CDR3 runs to 13 residues. The CDR3 is CASHTAGADTQYF. CDR3 bases: TGTGCCAGCCATACTGCGGGGGCAGATACGCAGTATTTT.

The V call is TRBV7-8, the J call TRBJ2-7; 8 nucleotides agree with TRBD1. The CDR3 runs to 14 residues. Trimming at V came to 0 bases and at J to 7 bases, leaving 5 bases not matched to a gene. The germline CDR1 and CDR2 sequences are SGHVS and FQNEAQ. CDR3 nucleotide sequence: TGTGCCAGCAGCTTAGCCCGGACAGGGTGGGAGCAGTACTTC. Its protein product is CASSLARTGWEQYF.

J is TRBJ2-7 and V is TRBV10-1, with a weak D call TRBD2 (6 bases). Trimming cost V 0 bases and J 3 bases, with 9 bases left between them. The CDR3 consists of 14 residues. The V gene's germline CDR1 is WNHNN and CDR2 SYGVQD (reference sequence). CDR3 region: CASSESGSYYEQYF. CDR3 DNA: TGCGCCAGCAGTGAGTCCGGGAGTTACTACGAGCAGTACTTC.

This clone was detected ten times or more. The V and J genes are TRBV9 and TRBJ1-6; D remains ambiguous. The CDR3 loop spans 14 amino acids. V lost 0 bases to trimming and J lost 10 bases, with 11 bases between them. The germline V gene has CDR1 SGDLS and CDR2 YYNGEE. As DNA, the CDR3 is TGTGCCAGCAGCGTAGAAAGGGTGGGATCACCCCTCCACTTT. Its translation is CASSVERVGSPLHF. The full variable domain, in which reference TRBV9 and TRBJ1-6 provide the parts outside the CDR3, is DSGVTQTPKHLITATGQRVTLRCSPRSGDLSVYWYQQSLDQGLQFLIQYYNGEERAKGNILERFSAQQFPDLHSELNLSSLELGDSALYFCASSVERVGSPLHFGNGTRLTVT.

V and J are TRBV30 and TRBJ2-6; no clear D. V lost 3 bases and J 3 bases, leaving 6 bases between the germline ends. The CDR3 totals 13 residues. CDR1 GTSNPN and CDR2 SVGIG come from the germline V gene (reference sequence). CDR3 coding DNA: TGTGCCTGGAGCTACCGTGGGGCCAACGTCCTGACTTTC. Its protein is CAWSYRGANVLTF.

This clone was found once. The CDR3 coding sequence is TGTGCCAGCAGCCCCGATCTGGGGGGCCGACACTATGGCTACACCTTC. Its protein is CASSPDLGGRHYGYTF. The chain links TRBV27 to TRBJ1-2, with D perhaps TRBD1 (6 bases). CDR3 length equals 16 residues. V lost 6 bases, J lost 3 bases, and 20 bases lay in between. Per the germline V gene, CDR1 is MNHEY and CDR2 is SMNVEV (reference sequence).

The V call is TRBV2, the J call TRBJ1-3, with a weak D call TRBD1 (5 bases). The CDR3 has 14 residues. V was clipped by 7 bases and J by 4 bases, with 14 bases between them. Germline lookup yields CDR1 SNHLY and CDR2 FYNNEI. Here the CDR3 reads CASNPRTLGNTIYF. The CDR3 nucleotides are TGTGCCAGCAACCCCCGGACATTAGGAAACACCATATATTTT.

The chain has TRBV2 and TRBJ1-3; 9 bases are a match to TRBD1. Germline CDR1 is SNHLY and CDR2 is FYNNEI. The length of the CDR3 is 16 residues. With 5 bases clipped from V and 3 bases from J, the junction kept 8 bases outside the gene matches. This CDR3 reads CASSPMTGGIGNTIYF. The CDR3, as DNA: TGTGCCAGCAGTCCTATGACAGGGGGAATTGGAAACACCATATATTTT. The full variable domain, its missing parts supplied by reference TRBV2 and TRBJ1-3, is EPEVTQTPSHQVTQMGQEVILRCVPISNHLYFYWYRQILGQKVEFLVSFYNNEISEKSEIFDDQFSVERPDGSNFTLKIRSTKLEDSAMYFCASSPMTGGIGNTIYFGEGSWLTVV.

The chain has TRBV15 and TRBJ2-1; D is unresolved. Trimming took 1 base from V and 4 from J, leaving 5 bases between them. Germline loops: CDR1 LNHNV, CDR2 YYDKDF (reference sequence). The CDR3 is 13 residues long. CDR3 region: CATSRAAYNEQFF. Here the CDR3 DNA reads TGTGCCACCAGCAGAGCGGCATACAATGAGCAGTTCTTC.

This sequence joins TRBV27 and TRBJ2-7; possibly TRBD2 for D (5 bases). Trimming left V 7 bases short and J 7 bases short, with 14 bases between. Germline V lookup: CDR1 MNHEY, CDR2 SMNVEV (reference sequence). CDR3 length: 12 amino acids. The CDR3 DNA follows: TGTGCCAGCATGGGGAGCATCGGGGAGCAGTACTTC. This translates into CASMGSIGEQYF.